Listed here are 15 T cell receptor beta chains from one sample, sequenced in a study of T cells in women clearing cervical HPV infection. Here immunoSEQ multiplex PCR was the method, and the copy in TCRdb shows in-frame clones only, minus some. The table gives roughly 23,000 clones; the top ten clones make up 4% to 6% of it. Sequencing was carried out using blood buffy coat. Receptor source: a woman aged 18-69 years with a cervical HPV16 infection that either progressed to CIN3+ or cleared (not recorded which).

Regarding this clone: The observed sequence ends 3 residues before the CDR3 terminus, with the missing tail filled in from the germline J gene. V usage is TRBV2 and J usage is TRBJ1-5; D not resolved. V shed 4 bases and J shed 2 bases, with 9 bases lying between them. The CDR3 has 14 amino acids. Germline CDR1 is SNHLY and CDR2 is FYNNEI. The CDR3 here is CASSARRGNQPQHF. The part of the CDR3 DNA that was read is TGTGCCAGCAGTGCTCGAAGGGGCAATCAGCCC. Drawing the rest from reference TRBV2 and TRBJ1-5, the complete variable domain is EPEVTQTPSHQVTQMGQEVILRCVPISNHLYFYWYRQILGQKVEFLVSFYNNEISEKSEIFDDQFSVERPDGSNFTLKIRSTKLEDSAMYFCASSARRGNQPQHFGDGTRLSIL.

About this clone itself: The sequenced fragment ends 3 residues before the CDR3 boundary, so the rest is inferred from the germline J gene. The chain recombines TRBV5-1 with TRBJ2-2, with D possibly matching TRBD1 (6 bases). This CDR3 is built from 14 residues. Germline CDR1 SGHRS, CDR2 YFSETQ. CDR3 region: CASSDRTANEKLFF. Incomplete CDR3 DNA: TGCGCCAGCAGCGACAGGACAGCGAATGAAAAG.

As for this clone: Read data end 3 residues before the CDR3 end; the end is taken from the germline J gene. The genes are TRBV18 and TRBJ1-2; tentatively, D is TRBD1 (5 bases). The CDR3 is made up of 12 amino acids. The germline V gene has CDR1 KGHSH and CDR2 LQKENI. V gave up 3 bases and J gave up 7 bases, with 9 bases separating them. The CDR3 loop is CASSPQGAGYTF. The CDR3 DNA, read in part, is TGTGCCAGCTCACCCCAGGGAGCTGGC.

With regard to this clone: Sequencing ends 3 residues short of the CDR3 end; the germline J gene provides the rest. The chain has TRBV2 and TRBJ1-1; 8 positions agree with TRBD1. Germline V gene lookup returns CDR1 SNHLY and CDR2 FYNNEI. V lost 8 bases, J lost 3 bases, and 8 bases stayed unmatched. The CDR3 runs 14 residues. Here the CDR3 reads CASQPEQGDTEAFF. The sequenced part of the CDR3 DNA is TGTGCCAGCCAACCCGAACAGGGGGACACTGAA.

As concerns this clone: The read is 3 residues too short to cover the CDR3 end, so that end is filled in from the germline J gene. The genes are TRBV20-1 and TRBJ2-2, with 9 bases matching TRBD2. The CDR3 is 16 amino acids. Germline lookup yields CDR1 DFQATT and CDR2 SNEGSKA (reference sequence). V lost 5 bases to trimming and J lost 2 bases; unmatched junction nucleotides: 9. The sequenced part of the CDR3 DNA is TGCAGTGCTTTAGGACTAGCGAACCCAAACACCGGGGAG. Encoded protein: CSALGLANPNTGE. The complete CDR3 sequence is CSALGLANPNTGELFF.

This CDR3 is CASSLRGGNSPLHF. The sequenced part of the CDR3 DNA is TGTGCCAGCAGTTTAAGGGGTGGTAATTCACCC. V usage is TRBV12-3 or TRBV12-4 and J usage is TRBJ1-6; the D gene is possibly TRBD1 (5 bases). Read data end 3 residues before the CDR3 end; the end is taken from the germline J gene. Trimming cost V 2 bases and J 6 bases, with 8 bases left between them. The CDR3 has 14 residues.

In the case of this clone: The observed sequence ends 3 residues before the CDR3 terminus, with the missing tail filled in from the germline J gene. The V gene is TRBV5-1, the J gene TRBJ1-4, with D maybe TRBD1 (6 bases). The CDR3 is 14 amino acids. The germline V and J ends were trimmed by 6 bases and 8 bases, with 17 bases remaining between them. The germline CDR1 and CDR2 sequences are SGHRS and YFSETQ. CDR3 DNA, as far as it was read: TGCGCCAGCAACGACGGGGGGGCTGAGGAAAAA. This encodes CASNDGGAEEK. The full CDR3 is CASNDGGAEEKLFF.

The part of the CDR3 DNA that was read is TGTGCCAGCAGCCGGGACACGCCTAGCAATCAGCCC. Its protein product is CASSRDTPSNQP. The full CDR3 reads CASSRDTPSNQPQHF. V is TRBV11-2 and J is TRBJ1-5; D is perhaps TRBD1 (6 bases). The read halts 3 residues ahead of the CDR3 end, with the missing end drawn from the germline J gene. Trimming left V 5 bases short and J 0 bases short, with 11 bases between. The CDR3 length is 15 residues. Per the germline V gene, CDR1 is SGHAT and CDR2 is FQNNGV. The whole variable domain, filled in from reference TRBV11-2 and TRBJ1-5, reads EAGVAQSPRYKIIEKRQSVAFWCNPISGHATLYWYQQILGQGPKLLIQFQNNGVVDDSQLPKDRFSAERLKGVDSTLKIQPAKLEDSAVYLCASSRDTPSNQPQHFGDGTRLSIL.

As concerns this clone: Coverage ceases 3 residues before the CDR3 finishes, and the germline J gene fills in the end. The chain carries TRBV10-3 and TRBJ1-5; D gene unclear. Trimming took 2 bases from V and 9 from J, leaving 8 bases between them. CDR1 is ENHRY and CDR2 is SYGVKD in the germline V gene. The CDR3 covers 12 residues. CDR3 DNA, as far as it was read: TGTGCCATCAGTGAGCCCGCCGGGCCC. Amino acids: CAISEPAGP. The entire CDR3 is CAISEPAGPQHF.

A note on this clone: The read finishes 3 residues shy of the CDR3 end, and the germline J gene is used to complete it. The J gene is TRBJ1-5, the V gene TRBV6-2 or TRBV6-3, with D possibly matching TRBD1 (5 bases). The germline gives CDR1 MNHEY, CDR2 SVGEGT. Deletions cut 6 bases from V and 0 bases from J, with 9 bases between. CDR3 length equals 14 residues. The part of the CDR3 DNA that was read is TGTGCCAGCAGCCCCGACAGTAGCAATCAGCCC. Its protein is CASSPDSSNQP. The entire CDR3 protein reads CASSPDSSNQPQHF.

Incomplete CDR3 DNA: TGTGCCAGCAGCTTCGAGGGGGCTCAGCCC. Protein product: CASSFEGAQP. The whole CDR3 sequence reads CASSFEGAQPQHF. The chain employs TRBV11-2 and TRBJ1-5, with 7 positions matching TRBD1. The CDR3 extends 3 residues past the end of the read, so its final part is completed from the germline J gene. J gave up 6 bases and V 3 bases, and 2 bases lay outside the gene matches. The V gene's germline CDR1 is SGHAT and CDR2 FQNNGV. The length of the CDR3 is 13 residues.

CDR3 sequence reads: CASSRIFKGTALGYGYTF. The CDR3 bases that were read are TGCGCCAGCAGTCGCATCTTCAAAGGGACAGCTCTGGGCTATGGC. This chain uses TRBV23-1 with TRBJ1-2, with 7 bases identical to TRBD1. The read halts 3 residues ahead of the CDR3 end, with the missing end drawn from the germline J gene. TRBV23-1 is marked as an open reading frame, function uncertain. The CDR3 consists of 18 residues. The trim removed 4 bases at V and 4 bases at J, leaving 18 bases unmatched.

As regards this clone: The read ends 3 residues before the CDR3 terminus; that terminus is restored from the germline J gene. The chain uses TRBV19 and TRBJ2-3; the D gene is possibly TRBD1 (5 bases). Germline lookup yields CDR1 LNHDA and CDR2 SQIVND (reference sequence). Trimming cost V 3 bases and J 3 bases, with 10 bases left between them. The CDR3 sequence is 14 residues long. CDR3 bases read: TGTGCCAGTAGTATTACCAGGGAAACAGATACG. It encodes CASSITRETDT. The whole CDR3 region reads CASSITRETDTQYF. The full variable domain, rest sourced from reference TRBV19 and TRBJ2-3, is DGGITQSPKYLFRKEGQNVTLSCEQNLNHDAMYWYRQDPGQGLRLIYYSQIVNDFQKGDIAEGYSVSREKKESFPLTVTSAQKNPTAFYLCASSITRETDTQYFGPGTRLTVL.

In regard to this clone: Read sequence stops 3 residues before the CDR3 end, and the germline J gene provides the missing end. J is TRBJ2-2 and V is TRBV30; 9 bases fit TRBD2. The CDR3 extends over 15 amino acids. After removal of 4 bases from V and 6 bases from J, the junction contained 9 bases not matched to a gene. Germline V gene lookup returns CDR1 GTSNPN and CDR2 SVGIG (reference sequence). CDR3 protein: CAWTPAGGPAGELFF. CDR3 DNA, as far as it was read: TGTGCCTGGACCCCCGCGGGAGGGCCCGCCGGGGAG.

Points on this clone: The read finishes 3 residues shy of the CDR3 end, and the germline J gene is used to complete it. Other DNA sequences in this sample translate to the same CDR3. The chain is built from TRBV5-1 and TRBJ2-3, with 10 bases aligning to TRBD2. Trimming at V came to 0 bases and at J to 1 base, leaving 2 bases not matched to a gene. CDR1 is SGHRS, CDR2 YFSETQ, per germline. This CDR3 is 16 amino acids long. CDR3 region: CASSLVGTSGTDTQYF. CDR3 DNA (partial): TGCGCCAGCAGCTTGGTTGGGACTAGCGGCACAGATACG.